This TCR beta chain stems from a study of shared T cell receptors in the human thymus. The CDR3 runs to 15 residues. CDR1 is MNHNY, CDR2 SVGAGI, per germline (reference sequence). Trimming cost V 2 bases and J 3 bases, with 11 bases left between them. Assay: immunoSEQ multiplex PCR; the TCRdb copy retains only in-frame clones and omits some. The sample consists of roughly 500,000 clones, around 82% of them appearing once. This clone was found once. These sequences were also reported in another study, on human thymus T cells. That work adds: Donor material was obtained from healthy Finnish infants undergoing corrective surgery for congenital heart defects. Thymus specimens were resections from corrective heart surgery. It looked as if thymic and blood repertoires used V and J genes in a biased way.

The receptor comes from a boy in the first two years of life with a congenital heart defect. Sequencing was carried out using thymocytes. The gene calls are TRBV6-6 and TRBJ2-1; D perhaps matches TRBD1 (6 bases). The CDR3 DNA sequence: TGTGCCAGCAGTTACCACACACAGGGCTACAATGAGCAGTTCTTC. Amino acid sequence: CASSYHTQGYNEQFF.